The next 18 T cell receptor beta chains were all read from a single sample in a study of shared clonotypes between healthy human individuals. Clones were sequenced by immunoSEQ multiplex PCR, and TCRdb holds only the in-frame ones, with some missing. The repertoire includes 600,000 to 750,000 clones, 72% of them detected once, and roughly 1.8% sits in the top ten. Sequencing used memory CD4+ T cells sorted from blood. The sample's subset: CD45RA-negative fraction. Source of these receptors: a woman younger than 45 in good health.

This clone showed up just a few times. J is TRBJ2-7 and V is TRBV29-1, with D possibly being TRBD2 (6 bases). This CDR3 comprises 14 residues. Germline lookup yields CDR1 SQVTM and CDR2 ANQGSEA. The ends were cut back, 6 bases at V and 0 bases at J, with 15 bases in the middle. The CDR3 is CSVASGLHSYEQYF. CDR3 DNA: TGCAGCGTCGCCTCCGGACTACACTCCTACGAGCAGTACTTC.

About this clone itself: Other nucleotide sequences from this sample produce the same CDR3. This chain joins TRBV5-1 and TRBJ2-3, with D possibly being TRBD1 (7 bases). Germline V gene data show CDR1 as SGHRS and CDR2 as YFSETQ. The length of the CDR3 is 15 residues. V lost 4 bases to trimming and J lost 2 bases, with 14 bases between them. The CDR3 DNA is TGCGCCAGCAGCCCGGGAGACAGGGACACAGATACGCAGTATTTT. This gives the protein CASSPGDRDTDTQYF.

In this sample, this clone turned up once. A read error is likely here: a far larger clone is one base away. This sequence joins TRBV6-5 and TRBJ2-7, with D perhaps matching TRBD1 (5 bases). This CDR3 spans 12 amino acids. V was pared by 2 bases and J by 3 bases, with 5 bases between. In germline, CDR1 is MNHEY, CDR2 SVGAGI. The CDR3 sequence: CASSYDSYEQYF. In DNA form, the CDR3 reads TGTGCCAGCAGTTACGACAGCTACGAGCAGTACTTC.

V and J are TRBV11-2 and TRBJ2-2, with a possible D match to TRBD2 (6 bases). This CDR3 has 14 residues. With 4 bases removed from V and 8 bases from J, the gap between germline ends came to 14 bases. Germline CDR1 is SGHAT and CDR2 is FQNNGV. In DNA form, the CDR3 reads TGTGCCAGCAGCTCCTTAGCGGCCGGGGGGGAGCTGTTTTTT. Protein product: CASSSLAAGGELFF.

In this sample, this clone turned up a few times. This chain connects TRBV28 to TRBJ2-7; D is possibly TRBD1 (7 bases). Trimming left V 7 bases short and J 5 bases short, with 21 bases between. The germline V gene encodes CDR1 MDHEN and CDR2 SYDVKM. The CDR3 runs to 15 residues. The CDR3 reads CASTSGGQGGHEQYF. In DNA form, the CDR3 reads TGTGCCAGCACTTCAGGGGGGCAGGGAGGCCACGAGCAGTACTTC.

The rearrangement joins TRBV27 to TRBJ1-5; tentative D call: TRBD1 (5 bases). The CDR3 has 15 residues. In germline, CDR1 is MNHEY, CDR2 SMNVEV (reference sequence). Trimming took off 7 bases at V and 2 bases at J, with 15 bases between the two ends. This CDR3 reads CASMFRPGGNQPQHF. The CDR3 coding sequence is TGTGCCAGCATGTTCCGGCCGGGGGGCAATCAGCCCCAGCATTTT.

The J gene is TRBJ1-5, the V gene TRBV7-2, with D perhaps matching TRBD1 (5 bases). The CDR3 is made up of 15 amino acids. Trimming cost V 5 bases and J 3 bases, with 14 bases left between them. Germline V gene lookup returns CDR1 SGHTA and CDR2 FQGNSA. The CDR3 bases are TGTGCCAGCAGCCTTAGCCCCAGGGACAATCAGCCCCAGCATTTT. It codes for CASSLSPRDNQPQHF. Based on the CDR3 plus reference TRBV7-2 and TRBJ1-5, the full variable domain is GAGVSQSPSNKVTEKGKDVELRCDPISGHTALYWYRQSLGQGLEFLIYFQGNSAPDKSGLPSDRFSAERTGGSVSTLTIQRTQQEDSAVYLCASSLSPRDNQPQHFGDGTRLSIL.

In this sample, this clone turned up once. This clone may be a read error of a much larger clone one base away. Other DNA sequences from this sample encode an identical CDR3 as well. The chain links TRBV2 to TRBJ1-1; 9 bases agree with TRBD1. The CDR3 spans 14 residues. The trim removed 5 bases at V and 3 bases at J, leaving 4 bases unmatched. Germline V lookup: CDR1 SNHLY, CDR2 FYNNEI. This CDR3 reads CASSLQGADTEAFF. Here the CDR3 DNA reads TGTGCCAGCAGTCTACAGGGGGCTGACACTGAAGCTTTCTTT.

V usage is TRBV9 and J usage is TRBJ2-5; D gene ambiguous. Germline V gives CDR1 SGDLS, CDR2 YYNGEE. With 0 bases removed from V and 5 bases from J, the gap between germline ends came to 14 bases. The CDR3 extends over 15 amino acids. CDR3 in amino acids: CASSVATVSGETQYF. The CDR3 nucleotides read TGTGCCAGCAGCGTAGCTACGGTCTCCGGGGAGACCCAGTACTTC.

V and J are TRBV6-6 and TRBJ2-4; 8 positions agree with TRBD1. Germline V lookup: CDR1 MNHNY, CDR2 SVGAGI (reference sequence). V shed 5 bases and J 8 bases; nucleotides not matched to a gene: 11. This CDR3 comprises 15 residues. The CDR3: CASSPPGGLGDIQYF. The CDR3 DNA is TGTGCCAGCAGTCCTCCAGGGGGCTTAGGGGACATTCAGTACTTC.

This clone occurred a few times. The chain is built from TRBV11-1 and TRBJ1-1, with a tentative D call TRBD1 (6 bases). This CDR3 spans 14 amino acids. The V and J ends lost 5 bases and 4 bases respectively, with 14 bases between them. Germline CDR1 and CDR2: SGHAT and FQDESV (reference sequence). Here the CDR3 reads CASSLGGFGTEAFF. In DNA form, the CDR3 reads TGTGCCAGCAGCCTAGGGGGGTTTGGCACTGAAGCTTTCTTT.

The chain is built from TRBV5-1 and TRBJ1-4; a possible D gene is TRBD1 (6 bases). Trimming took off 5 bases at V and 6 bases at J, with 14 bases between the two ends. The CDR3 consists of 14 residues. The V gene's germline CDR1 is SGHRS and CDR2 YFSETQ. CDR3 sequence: CASSRQGKDEKLFF. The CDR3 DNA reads TGCGCCAGCAGTCGGCAGGGGAAGGATGAAAAACTGTTTTTT.

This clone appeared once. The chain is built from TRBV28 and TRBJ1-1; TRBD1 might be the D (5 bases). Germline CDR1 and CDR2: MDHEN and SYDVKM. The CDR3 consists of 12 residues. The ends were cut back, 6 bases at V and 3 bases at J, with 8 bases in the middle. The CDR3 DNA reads TGTGCCAGCAGGGGGCTCGACACTGAAGCTTTCTTT. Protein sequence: CASRGLDTEAFF.

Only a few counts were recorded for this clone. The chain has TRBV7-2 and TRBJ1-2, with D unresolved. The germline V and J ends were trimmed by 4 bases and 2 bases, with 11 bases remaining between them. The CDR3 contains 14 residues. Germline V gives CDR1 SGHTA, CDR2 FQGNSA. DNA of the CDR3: TGTGCCAGCAGCTCCGGGCGAGGGAACTATGGCTACACCTTC. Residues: CASSSGRGNYGYTF. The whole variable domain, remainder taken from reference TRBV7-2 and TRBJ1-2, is GAGVSQSPSNKVTEKGKDVELRCDPISGHTALYWYRQSLGQGLEFLIYFQGNSAPDKSGLPSDRFSAERTGGSVSTLTIQRTQQEDSAVYLCASSSGRGNYGYTFGSGTRLTVV.

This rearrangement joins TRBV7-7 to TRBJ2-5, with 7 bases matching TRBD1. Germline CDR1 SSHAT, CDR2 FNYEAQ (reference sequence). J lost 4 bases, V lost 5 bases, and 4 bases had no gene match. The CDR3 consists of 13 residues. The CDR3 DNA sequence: TGTGCCAGCAGCCAAAACAGGGGAGAGACCCAGTACTTC. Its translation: CASSQNRGETQYF.

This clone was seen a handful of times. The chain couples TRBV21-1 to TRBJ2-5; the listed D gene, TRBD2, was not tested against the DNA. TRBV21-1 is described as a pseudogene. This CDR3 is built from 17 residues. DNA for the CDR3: TGTGCCAGCGCAAGCCTCCGGCGGGAGGGCGTCGGGGAGACCCAGTACTTC. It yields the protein CASASLRREGVGETQYF.

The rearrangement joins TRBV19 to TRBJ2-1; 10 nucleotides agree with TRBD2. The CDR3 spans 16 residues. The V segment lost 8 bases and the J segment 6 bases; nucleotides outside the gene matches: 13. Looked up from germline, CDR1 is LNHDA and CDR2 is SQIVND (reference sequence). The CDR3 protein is CASRSGVAGGRNEQFF. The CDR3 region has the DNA TGTGCCAGTCGCTCCGGGGTAGCGGGAGGCCGCAATGAGCAGTTCTTC.

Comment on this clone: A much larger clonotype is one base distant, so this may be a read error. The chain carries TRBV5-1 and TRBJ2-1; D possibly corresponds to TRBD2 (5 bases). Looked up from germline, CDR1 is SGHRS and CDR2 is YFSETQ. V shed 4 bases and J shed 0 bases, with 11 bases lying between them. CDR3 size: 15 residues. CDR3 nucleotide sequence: TGCGCCAGCAGCACGGACTCGAACTCCTACAATGAGCAGTTCTTC. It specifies CASSTDSNSYNEQFF.